Following are 32 T cell receptor beta chains from one sample sequenced in a study of identical twins. TCRdb used MiXCR to reprocess the 5' RACE reads, holding one entry per CDR3 protein. The sample comprises 250,000 or so distinct CDR3 sequences, roughly 13% of which are singletons, and more than 3.5% rests with the top ten. The sample was also linked to a second study, of yellow fever vaccine responses in identical twins.

The material sequenced was memory (CD45RO+) T cells sorted from blood. These receptors came from a woman aged 18 to 35 in good health.

This clonotype was observed a handful of times. This sequence joins TRBV5-1 and TRBJ2-3; D uncertain. V gave up 4 bases and J gave up 5 bases, with 8 bases separating them. CDR1 and CDR2 (germline): SGHRS, YFSETQ. This CDR3 has 12 residues. The CDR3 DNA reads as TGCGCCAGCAGCACCGGGCAAGATACGCAGTATTTT. Translated, it gives CASSTGQDTQYF.

This clonotype has a count of ten or more. The genes are TRBV4-2 and TRBJ1-5; no firm D call. CDR3 size: 15 residues. Germline V gene lookup returns CDR1 LGHNA and CDR2 YNFKEQ. Deletions cut 0 bases from V and 1 base from J, with 7 bases between. In DNA form, the CDR3 reads TGTGCCAGCAGCCAAGACAGCTCGAGCAATCAGCCCCAGCATTTT. Translating it yields CASSQDSSSNQPQHF.

In this sample, this clonotype turned up a few times. The chain employs TRBV27 and TRBJ2-7; unclear D gene. This CDR3 has 13 amino acids. Trimming pared 6 bases from V and 0 bases from J, leaving 9 bases between. The germline CDR1 and CDR2 sequences are MNHEY and SMNVEV (reference sequence). CDR3 residues: CASRDFSSYEQYF. CDR3 nucleotide sequence: TGTGCCAGCAGAGACTTCAGCTCCTACGAGCAGTACTTC.

This clonotype was seen ten or more times. The rearrangement uses TRBV28 and TRBJ2-7; weak D call: TRBD1 (6 bases). Trimming cost V 7 bases and J 0 bases, with 16 bases left between them. This CDR3 comprises 15 residues. The germline V gene encodes CDR1 MDHEN and CDR2 SYDVKM. The CDR3 coding sequence is TGTGCCAGCACCGCCAGTCCAGGGGTCTCCTACGAGCAGTACTTC. It specifies CASTASPGVSYEQYF.

This clonotype has at least ten counts. CDR3 amino acids: CASSSDLSGRGRETQYF. The CDR3 region has the DNA TGTGCCAGCAGCTCCGATCTAAGCGGGAGGGGGAGGGAGACCCAGTACTTC. The chain recombines TRBV7-8 with TRBJ2-5, with TRBD2 matching 10 bases. J gave up 5 bases and V 4 bases, and 13 bases lay outside the gene matches. The CDR3 runs to 17 residues. Germline values: CDR1 SGHVS, CDR2 FQNEAQ. Full variable domain (outside the CDR3, taken from reference TRBV7-8 and TRBJ2-5): GAGVSQSPRYKVAKRGQDVALRCDPISGHVSLFWYQQALGQGPEFLTYFQNEAQLDKSGLPSDRFFAERPEGSVSTLKIQRTQQEDSAVYLCASSSDLSGRGRETQYFGPGTRLLVL.

Only a few counts were recorded for this clonotype. The chain links TRBV5-6 to TRBJ2-7, with a possible D match to TRBD2 (5 bases). Per the germline V gene, CDR1 is SGHDT and CDR2 is YYEEEE. The CDR3 contains 14 residues. V was trimmed by 4 bases and J by 3 bases, leaving 14 bases between them. CDR3 nucleotide sequence: TGTGCCAGCAGCAGAAAAGCGGAGATCTACGAGCAGTACTTC. This gives the protein CASSRKAEIYEQYF.

This clonotype was recorded at least ten times. J is TRBJ2-1 and V is TRBV7-2; D remains unclear. Germline V gene sequence: CDR1 SGHTA, CDR2 FQGNSA. The V end was cut by 3 bases, the J end by 7 bases, with 7 bases between. This CDR3 spans 12 amino acids. CDR3 amino acids: CASSFSRNEQFF. In DNA, the CDR3 is TGTGCCAGCAGCTTCTCCCGGAATGAGCAGTTCTTC.

This clonotype was recorded a few times. The V gene is TRBV20-1, the J gene TRBJ2-1; 12 bases match TRBD2. The CDR3 runs to 15 residues. V dropped 2 bases and J dropped 4; count of bases not matched to a gene: 3. Germline V gene data show CDR1 as DFQATT and CDR2 as SNEGSKA (reference sequence). The CDR3 here is CSARTLAGGYNEQFF. The CDR3 nucleotides are TGCAGTGCTAGAACGCTAGCGGGGGGGTACAATGAGCAGTTCTTC.

This clonotype was recorded a few times. This sequence joins TRBV6-2 or TRBV6-3 and TRBJ2-2; possibly TRBD1 or TRBD2 for D (6 bases each). The V end lost 1 base, the J end lost 13 bases, and 16 bases lay between the germline ends. The CDR3 extends over 14 amino acids. Germline CDR1 and CDR2: MNHEY and SVGEGT. CDR3 in DNA: TGTGCCAGCAGTTACTTAAATACAGGGCGGGGGCTGTTTTTT. Encoded protein: CASSYLNTGRGLFF.

This clonotype was detected ten times or more. The rearrangement joins TRBV9 to TRBJ2-3; D gene uncertain. V was pared by 4 bases and J by 5 bases, with 5 bases between. This CDR3 region has 11 residues. The germline gives CDR1 SGDLS, CDR2 YYNGEE. CDR3 region: CASSSRDTQYF. In DNA, the CDR3 is TGTGCCAGCAGCTCCCGAGATACGCAGTATTTT.

This clonotype was detected a few times. This sequence joins TRBV14 and TRBJ2-7; 9 bases are shared with TRBD1. Germline-derived CDR1 and CDR2 are SGHDN and FVKESK. The J segment lost 4 bases and the V segment lost 10 bases, leaving 14 bases of the junction unmatched. This CDR3 has 15 amino acids. The CDR3 region is CATSRAGTGNYEQYF. In nucleotides, the CDR3 is TGTGCCACCTCAAGGGCCGGGACAGGGAATTACGAGCAGTACTTC.

This chain joins TRBV11-3 and TRBJ2-1; 10 bases fit TRBD2. V dropped 4 bases and J dropped 8; count of bases not matched to a gene: 8. CDR3 length: 15 amino acids. CDR1 SGHNT and CDR2 YENEEA come from the germline V gene. For the CDR3, the DNA is TGTGCCAGCAGCTCAAGGCTAGCGGGAGTGGATGAGCAGTTCTTC. Encoded protein: CASSSRLAGVDEQFF.

The CDR3 reads CASRRAHQETQYF. CDR3 nucleotides: TGTGCCAGCAGAAGGGCCCACCAAGAGACCCAGTACTTC. The rearrangement links TRBV6-1 to TRBJ2-5; D is ambiguous. The CDR3 spans 13 residues. Germline V lookup: CDR1 MNHNS, CDR2 SASEGT. V lost 6 bases, J lost 0 bases, and 8 bases lay in between.

This clonotype was detected only a few times. The chain employs TRBV20-1 and TRBJ2-7; tentative D call: TRBD1 (5 bases). Germline V gives CDR1 DFQATT, CDR2 SNEGSKA (reference sequence). V was trimmed by 0 bases and J by 3 bases, leaving 15 bases between them. The CDR3 is made up of 15 amino acids. The CDR3 nucleotides read TGCAGTGCTAGAGACCCTAGGGGCGGATACTACGAGCAGTACTTC. It codes for CSARDPRGGYYEQYF.

This clonotype has only a few counts. V is TRBV7-9 and J is TRBJ2-1; tentatively, D is TRBD2 (5 bases). With 2 bases removed from V and 6 bases from J, the gap between germline ends came to 11 bases. Germline CDR1 is SEHNR and CDR2 is FQNEAQ (reference sequence). This CDR3 has 14 amino acids. DNA for the CDR3: TGTGCCAGCAGCTTATTCGGGGAATCCAATGAGCAGTTCTTC. This encodes CASSLFGESNEQFF.

This clonotype was recorded a few times. The gene calls are TRBV10-2 and TRBJ2-7; 12 nucleotides line up with TRBD2. V lost 5 bases to trimming and J lost 5 bases; unmatched junction nucleotides: 4. Germline assignment: CDR1 WSHSY and CDR2 SAAADI. CDR3 size: 14 residues. The CDR3 sequence: CASSLAGGPDEQYF. The CDR3, as DNA: TGCGCCAGCAGTCTAGCGGGAGGGCCTGACGAGCAGTACTTC.

This clonotype has at least ten counts. This CDR3 is missing its conserved last phenylalanine or tryptophan, likely due to a read error. The limits of the CDR3 on the DNA are not certain, so only TCRdb's listed CDR3 is given. The chain combines TRBV21-1 with TRBJ2-3; TRBD2 is the table's D call, not checked against the DNA. TRBV21-1 is noted as a pseudogene. From its first to its last residue, the CDR3 has 10 amino acids. The CDR3 region is CASAGEGLSS.

This clonotype ranks as medium-sized (0.01 to 0.1%). The chain links TRBV7-2 to TRBJ2-3; D remains ambiguous. The CDR3 extends over 14 amino acids. Looked up from germline, CDR1 is SGHTA and CDR2 is FQGNSA. Trimming left V 1 base short and J 0 bases short, with 5 bases between. The CDR3 protein is CASSLEFSTDTQYF. CDR3 DNA sequence: TGTGCCAGCAGCTTAGAGTTTAGCACAGATACGCAGTATTTT. The complete variable domain, with remaining parts taken from reference TRBV7-2 and TRBJ2-3, reads GAGVSQSPSNKVTEKGKDVELRCDPISGHTALYWYRQSLGQGLEFLIYFQGNSAPDKSGLPSDRFSAERTGGSVSTLTIQRTQQEDSAVYLCASSLEFSTDTQYFGPGTRLTVL.

This chain joins TRBV6-4 and TRBJ2-2, with unresolved D. Germline CDR1 reads MRHNA; CDR2 reads SNTAGT. The CDR3 runs 16 residues. Trimming removed 0 bases at V and 0 bases at J, with 8 bases between. The CDR3 here is CASSDSAKTNTGELFF. As DNA, the CDR3 is TGTGCCAGCAGTGACTCGGCGAAAACGAACACCGGGGAGCTGTTTTTT.

The gene calls are TRBV2 and TRBJ1-1; maybe TRBD1 (5 bases). Trimming removed 0 bases at V and 0 bases at J, with 11 bases between. CDR3 size: 16 residues. Germline V gives CDR1 SNHLY, CDR2 FYNNEI. This CDR3 is CASSEAHLDMNTEAFF. The CDR3 bases are TGTGCCAGCAGTGAAGCGCATCTGGACATGAACACTGAAGCTTTCTTT.

This clonotype was observed a few times. Here the CDR3 reads CASSYSIAGENGYTF. The CDR3 nucleotides read TGTGCCAGCAGTTACTCGATTGCGGGAGAAAATGGCTACACCTTC. The chain recombines TRBV6-5 with TRBJ1-2, with no clear D. The CDR3 runs to 15 residues. Trimming pared 0 bases from V and 6 bases from J, leaving 14 bases between. In germline, CDR1 is MNHEY, CDR2 SVGAGI.

CDR3 sequence: CASSPLGGTPYHEQYF. The CDR3 DNA follows: TGTGCCAGCAGCCCTTTGGGTGGGACGCCTTATCACGAGCAGTACTTC. V and J are TRBV7-9 and TRBJ2-7; possibly TRBD1 or TRBD2 for D (5 bases each). The CDR3 is 16 residues long. Germline-derived CDR1 and CDR2 are SEHNR and FQNEAQ (reference sequence). V gave up 5 bases and J gave up 5 bases, with 22 bases separating them.

The V gene is TRBV23-1, the J gene TRBJ2-7; 7 positions agree with TRBD1. TRBV23-1 carries the ORF label, with uncertain function. This CDR3 comprises 15 residues. Trimming at V came to 3 bases and at J to 0 bases, leaving 5 bases not matched to a gene. DNA of the CDR3: TGCGCCAGCAGTCAGTTCCGGGACAGCTCCTACGAGCAGTACTTC. It encodes CASSQFRDSSYEQYF.

This chain connects TRBV12-3 or TRBV12-4 to TRBJ1-4, with 7 positions matching TRBD1. The V and J ends lost 3 bases and 8 bases, in that order; junction bases with no gene match: 6. This CDR3 contains 14 residues. The CDR3 region is CASSFDRAHEKLFF. CDR3 nucleotides: TGTGCCAGCAGTTTCGACAGGGCGCACGAAAAACTGTTTTTT.

The rearrangement joins TRBV28 to TRBJ2-7; the match to TRBD2 covers 12 bases. The V and J ends lost 5 bases and 0 bases, in that order; junction bases with no gene match: 14. The CDR3 consists of 19 residues. Per germline, CDR1 MDHEN and CDR2 SYDVKM. The CDR3 reads CASSPRTSGTPLSSYEQYF. The DNA of the CDR3 is TGTGCCAGCAGTCCCCGGACTAGCGGGACTCCTCTCAGCTCCTACGAGCAGTACTTC.

The chain uses TRBV20-1 and TRBJ1-2; 9 positions agree with TRBD1. This CDR3 has 15 residues. CDR1 is DFQATT and CDR2 is SNEGSKA in the germline V gene (reference sequence). The V segment lost 4 bases and the J segment 8 bases; nucleotides outside the gene matches: 14. For the CDR3, the DNA is TGCAGTGCTACATCTACAGGGGGCGCTTCGCAAGGCTACACCTTC. Amino acids: CSATSTGGASQGYTF.

The gene calls are TRBV29-1 and TRBJ2-5, with 9 bases matching TRBD1. V lost 1 base and J lost 7; bases outside the gene matches: 1. From germline, CDR1 is SQVTM and CDR2 ANQGSEA. This CDR3 spans 12 amino acids. The CDR3 loop reads CSVEGQGGTQYF. CDR3 DNA: TGCAGCGTTGAAGGACAGGGGGGGACCCAGTACTTC.

This chain joins TRBV10-3 and TRBJ2-3; D uncertain. Germline CDR1 and CDR2: ENHRY and SYGVKD. The V and J ends lost 4 bases and 2 bases respectively, with 7 bases between them. The CDR3 totals 13 residues. CDR3 amino acids: CAISVVPTDTQYF. Here the CDR3 DNA reads TGTGCCATCAGTGTAGTACCCACAGATACGCAGTATTTT.

To note about this clonotype: A much larger clone lies one base from this, so it may be a read error. The rearrangement uses TRBV5-6 and TRBJ2-3, with TRBD2 matching over 7 bases. The CDR3 is made up of 16 amino acids. Looked up from germline, CDR1 is SGHDT and CDR2 is YYEEEE. The DNA of the CDR3 is TGTGCCATCAGCCCCGGGGGGTTGGGAACCAGAGATACGCAGTATTTT. Encoded protein: CAISPGGLGTRDTQYF.

This clonotype was detected once. V usage is TRBV27 and J usage is TRBJ2-5; D possibly uses TRBD1 or TRBD2 (7 bases each). Germline V gives CDR1 MNHEY, CDR2 SMNVEV (reference sequence). The CDR3 is 13 amino acids. With 0 bases removed from V and 7 bases from J, the gap between germline ends came to 9 bases. The CDR3 DNA reads TGTGCCAGCAGTTTATCCAGGGGGGGGACCCAGTACTTC. Translation: CASSLSRGGTQYF.

This clonotype was seen more than once but under ten times. One junction end disagrees with the germline gene, perhaps due to a read error. The V and J genes are TRBV20-1 and TRBJ2-2; TRBD2 matches at 9 bases. Germline loops: CDR1 DFQATT, CDR2 SNEGSKA (reference sequence). CDR3 length: 16 residues. CDR3 in DNA: TGCTGTGCTAGAGAGGGACTAGCAGAGAACACCGGGGAGCTGTTTTTT. It encodes CCAREGLAENTGELFF.

This chain joins TRBV4-3 and TRBJ2-3; no clear D. The V end lost 0 bases, the J end lost 5 bases, and 6 bases lay between the germline ends. The length of the CDR3 is 13 residues. The V gene's germline CDR1 is LGHNA and CDR2 YSLEER. CDR3: CASSQDWLDTQYF. The CDR3 coding sequence is TGCGCCAGCAGCCAAGATTGGCTAGATACGCAGTATTTT.